The T cell receptor beta chain under discussion was sequenced for a study of blood T cell repertoires in COVID-19. About this clone: One junction end does not reproduce the germline sequence, and a read error may be involved.

Original processing notes: Nucleated cell counts were estimated from reference gene primer amplification. The table came from immunoSEQ multiplex PCR; TCRdb's copy has only in-frame clones and leaves some out. For V, J and clone size, that table is used; D and trimming come from the DNA. The profile shows some 200,000 clones, around 81% of them singletons. The germline CDR1 and CDR2 sequences are SSHAT and FNYEAQ (reference sequence). The CDR3 is 13 residues long. The chain joins TRBV7-7 to TRBJ1-1; D possibly corresponds to TRBD1 (5 bases). The TCR comes from a human donor in a cohort sampled during active COVID-19. Sequenced material: peripheral blood. CDR3 protein: CASSADRNTEAFF. CDR3 in DNA: TGTGCTAGCAGCGCAGACAGGAACACTGAAGCTTTCTTT.